This TCR beta chain is from a study of identical twins. Trimming left V 2 bases short and J 5 bases short, with 7 bases between. The CDR3 is 12 residues long. CDR1 and CDR2 from the germline V gene are MNHNS and SASEGT. Through template switching, a universal primer site was introduced, and the cDNA contained unique molecular identifiers. Using its own MiXCR run on the 5' RACE reads, TCRdb lists one record per CDR3 protein. The sample contains 250,000 to 350,000 distinct CDR3 sequences, roughly 8.6% of which appear only once. Note on this clonotype: What it binds is unknown.

Findings of the study overall: Cord blood's abundant beta clonotypes had fewer insertions, unlike memory repertoires. Conclusions came from cross-sectional statistical analysis, not from following the same donors. Zero-insertion results could be subject to partial confounding by invariant MAIT and iNKT cells.

These data are also associated with another study on yellow fever vaccine responses in identical twins.

This receptor was identified in a woman aged 18-29 years in good health. Material: CD8+ T cells sorted from blood. The genes are TRBV6-1 and TRBJ2-7; D gene ambiguous. CDR3 in amino acids: CASSEIRNEQYF. CDR3 DNA sequence: TGTGCCAGCAGTGAAATCAGGAACGAGCAGTACTTC.